Each of the 15 T cell receptor beta chains below was sequenced from the same sample in a study of T cell repertoires in ileal Crohn's disease. The method was immunoSEQ multiplex PCR; TCRdb's version includes in-frame clones alone and lacks a portion of them. Among just under 4,000 clones, around 80% were seen once, and the ten largest hold 22%. The sequencing input was ileal tissue. The receptors were sampled from an adult with Crohn's disease.

The chain uses TRBV2 and TRBJ1-5; D possibly corresponds to TRBD1 (6 bases). Germline V gene lookup returns CDR1 SNHLY and CDR2 FYNNEI. The CDR3 sequence is 14 residues long. V was trimmed by 2 bases and J by 6 bases, leaving 11 bases between them. The CDR3 nucleotides read TGTGCCAGCAGTGAAAGACAGGCTTCTCAGCCCCAGCATTTT. Amino acids: CASSERQASQPQHF.

The chain uses TRBV27 and TRBJ2-2, with D possibly being TRBD2 (6 bases). Trimming removed 3 bases at V and 6 bases at J, with 11 bases between. CDR1 is MNHEY, CDR2 SMNVEV, per germline (reference sequence). The CDR3 extends over 14 amino acids. The CDR3 is CASSFGWGAGELFF. CDR3 DNA sequence: TGTGCCAGCAGTTTTGGGTGGGGGGCCGGGGAGCTGTTTTTT.

The chain links TRBV5-6 to TRBJ1-2, with 11 bases that match TRBD1. V was pared by 4 bases and J by 5 bases, with 7 bases of the junction left unmatched. The germline V gene has CDR1 SGHDT and CDR2 YYEEEE. CDR3 length: 15 residues. The CDR3 spells CASSPGQGVGYGYTF. The CDR3 DNA sequence: TGTGCCAGCAGCCCGGGACAGGGGGTCGGTTATGGCTACACCTTC. The full variable domain, in which reference TRBV5-6 and TRBJ1-2 provide the parts outside the CDR3, is DAGVTQSPTHLIKTRGQQVTLRCSPKSGHDTVSWYQQALGQGPQFIFQYYEEEERQRGNFPDRFSGHQFPNYSSELNVNALLLGDSALYLCASSPGQGVGYGYTFGSGTRLTVV.

This clone was detected only a few times. J is TRBJ1-2 and V is TRBV23-1; no reliable D call. TRBV23-1 is filed as an ORF, its function uncertain. This CDR3 is built from 14 residues. V shed 3 bases and J shed 5 bases, with 13 bases lying between them. The DNA for the CDR3 is TGCGCCAGCAGTCAGTCGGAGGGTAGGTATGGCTACACCTTC. Translating gives CASSQSEGRYGYTF.

This clone showed up just once. One junction end does not reproduce the germline sequence, and a read error may be involved. The gene calls are TRBV4-3 and TRBJ1-5, with 7 bases lining up with TRBD1. CDR1 is LGHNA and CDR2 is YSLEER in the germline V gene. This CDR3 is built from 13 residues. The CDR3 spells CASSREPGQASNF. The CDR3 DNA is TGCGCCAGCAGCCGAGAGCCCGGACAGGCCAGTAATTTT.

The rearrangement joins TRBV10-2 to TRBJ1-2, with D tentatively TRBD1 (6 bases). V gave up 4 bases and J gave up 6 bases, with 12 bases separating them. In germline, CDR1 is WSHSY, CDR2 SAAADI. CDR3 length: 13 residues. The CDR3 DNA reads TGCGCCAGCAGTGTTCGGACAGACGATGGCTACACCTTC. Residues: CASSVRTDDGYTF.

This clone has a handful of counts. The chain carries TRBV6-1 and TRBJ1-2; D gene uncertain. Trimming took off 3 bases at V and 4 bases at J, with 15 bases between the two ends. The CDR3 loop spans 15 amino acids. In germline, CDR1 is MNHNS, CDR2 SASEGT. The CDR3 region is CASSDLEGLVYGYTF. In DNA, the CDR3 is TGTGCCAGCAGTGATCTGGAGGGTCTCGTCTATGGCTACACCTTC.

The V gene is TRBV6-5, the J gene TRBJ1-2, with 8 bases identical to TRBD1. V was clipped by 4 bases and J by 6 bases; unmatched bases: 4. CDR3 size: 13 residues. Germline V gene lookup returns CDR1 MNHEY and CDR2 SVGAGI. The CDR3 nucleotides read TGTGCCAGCAGTTTTACAGGGGGTCATGGCTACACCTTC. It codes for CASSFTGGHGYTF.

V is TRBV28 and J is TRBJ1-2; a weak D match, TRBD1 (5 bases). This CDR3 is 14 amino acids long. Trimming shortened V by 1 base and J by 8 bases, and 14 bases separated the two germline ends. CDR1 is MDHEN, CDR2 SYDVKM, per germline. DNA of the CDR3: TGTGCCAGCAGTTTATCCGCGGCTACAGGCGGCTACACCTTC. It encodes CASSLSAATGGYTF.

The chain joins TRBV5-1 to TRBJ2-7; 8 nucleotides agree with TRBD2. This CDR3 has 15 residues. The germline V gene encodes CDR1 SGHRS and CDR2 YFSETQ. Trimming removed 2 bases from V and 6 bases from J; junction bases left unmatched: 10. CDR3 sequence (DNA): TGCGCCAGCAGCTTCCTAGCGGGCTCACTACGCGAGCAGTACTTC. Its translation is CASSFLAGSLREQYF.

V usage is TRBV27 and J usage is TRBJ2-7; 7 nucleotides match TRBD1. The V gene end was trimmed by 2 bases and the J gene end by 3 bases; junction bases not matched to a gene: 4. Germline lookup yields CDR1 MNHEY and CDR2 SMNVEV (reference sequence). The CDR3 has 14 residues. The CDR3 sequence is CASSLRQGIYEQYF. The CDR3 DNA is TGTGCCAGCAGTTTACGACAGGGAATCTACGAGCAGTACTTC.

Comments on this clone: In this CDR3 the conserved last residue, phenylalanine or tryptophan, is missing, so a read error is likely. The chain combines TRBV7-8 with TRBJ1-5; D is possibly TRBD1 (6 bases). The germline gives CDR1 SGHVS, CDR2 FQNEAQ. Trimming stripped 5 bases from V and 1 base from J, with 24 bases between. There are 19 residues in the CDR3. The DNA of the CDR3 is TGTGCCAGCAGCCCCTATGGCAGGGGATCCAGAGCCAGCAATCAGCCCCAGCATCTT. Its translation: CASSPYGRGSRASNQPQHL.

The CDR3 coding sequence is TGTGCCAGCAGCTTGATGGGGGGGTTGAACACTGAAGCTTTCTTT. Amino acid sequence: CASSLMGGLNTEAFF. The chain has TRBV5-4 and TRBJ1-1, with D tentatively TRBD1 (5 bases). V shed 1 base and J shed 0 bases, with 10 bases lying between them. Germline CDR1 reads SGHNT; CDR2 reads YYREEE (reference sequence). The CDR3 totals 15 residues.

CDR3 sequence: CASSAGGGYEQYF. CDR3 in DNA: TGTGCCAGCAGCGCGGGGGGGGGCTACGAGCAGTACTTC. The chain combines TRBV7-2 with TRBJ2-5; 9 bases align to TRBD2. The J call may be mistaken, given a closer DNA end match to TRBJ2-7. The length of the CDR3 is 13 residues. Germline V CDR1 and CDR2: SGHTA, FQGNSA.

This clone was counted only a few times. The chain is built from TRBV30 and TRBJ1-1; 9 nucleotides match TRBD1. The CDR3 is 15 amino acids. Germline V gene lookup returns CDR1 GTSNPN and CDR2 SVGIG (reference sequence). Trimming removed 3 bases from V and 1 base from J; junction bases left unmatched: 6. CDR3 sequence: CAWSAKQGANTEAFF. For the CDR3, the DNA is TGTGCCTGGAGCGCCAAACAGGGGGCGAACACTGAAGCTTTCTTT.